One and the same sample provided the 5 T cell receptor beta chains below, sequenced in a study of technical replicates of blood from a handful of donors. Some clones are missing from TCRdb's copy, which holds only in-frame ones; the method was immunoSEQ multiplex PCR. The sample includes around 81,000 clones, around 95% of them seen just once. What was sequenced was T cells isolated from PBMCs. These receptors all stem from a human donor in good health.

The J gene is TRBJ2-3, the V gene TRBV13; maybe TRBD2 (5 bases). V was cut by 6 bases and J by 1 base, with 14 bases left in between. There are 15 residues in the CDR3. Germline CDR1 reads PRHDT; CDR2 reads FYEKMQ (reference sequence). The CDR3: CASSPAWGGTDTQYF. The CDR3 DNA reads TGTGCCAGCAGTCCGGCATGGGGAGGCACAGATACGCAGTATTTT.

V is TRBV19 and J is TRBJ2-7; TRBD2 might be the D (7 bases). In germline, CDR1 is LNHDA, CDR2 SQIVND (reference sequence). V lost 8 bases and J 0 bases, leaving 17 bases between the germline ends. This CDR3 comprises 15 residues. The CDR3 DNA is TGTGCCAGTGCCCCCCTAGCGGACAGCTCCTACGAGCAGTACTTC. It is translated as CASAPLADSSYEQYF.

J is TRBJ2-1 and V is TRBV5-3, with 11 bases that match TRBD2. TRBV5-3 is identified as an open reading frame with a role that is uncertain. Trimming removed 1 base from V and 6 bases from J; junction bases left unmatched: 3. The CDR3 has 15 amino acids. CDR3 sequence: CARSLSTSGSNEQFF. The CDR3, as DNA: TGTGCCAGAAGCTTGAGTACTAGCGGGAGCAATGAGCAGTTCTTC.

This chain links TRBV4-2 with TRBJ1-3; D possibly corresponds to TRBD1 (5 bases). V was clipped by 0 bases and J by 0 bases, with 9 bases between them. Germline CDR1 LGHNA, CDR2 YNFKEQ. The CDR3 runs 16 residues. Written as DNA, the CDR3 is TGTGCCAGCAGCCAAGATCCGGGACTCTCTGGAAACACCATATATTTT. Translating it yields CASSQDPGLSGNTIYF.

V is TRBV28 and J is TRBJ1-2; 8 positions agree with TRBD1. CDR3 length: 13 amino acids. The V gene end was trimmed by 2 bases and the J gene end by 6 bases; junction bases not matched to a gene: 2. The germline V gene encodes CDR1 MDHEN and CDR2 SYDVKM. The DNA of the CDR3 is TGTGCCAGCAGTTTAGGACAGGGAGATGGCTACACCTTC. Translating gives CASSLGQGDGYTF.